Detailed here is one T cell receptor beta chain. Measured with immunoSEQ multiplex PCR; TCRdb has only the in-frame clones, and not every one. The data hold around 85,000 clones, with approximately 83% observed a single time. CDR3 length: 15 residues. Germline values: CDR1 LGHNA, CDR2 YNFKEQ. Trimming pared 4 bases from V and 3 bases from J, leaving 15 bases between. With ipilimumab providing CTLA-4 blockade, focal radiation was administered to patients who had chemo-refractory metastatic non-small-cell lung cancer. This record belongs to a study of radiotherapy plus CTLA-4 blockade in lung cancer. Study-wide context: More than 15% of patients responded objectively, and roughly 34% achieved disease control.

The genes are TRBV4-2 and TRBJ2-5, with D possibly matching TRBD1 (6 bases). This TCR was sampled from a human donor with non-small cell lung cancer who had a partial response to radiotherapy plus ipilimumab. This specimen consisted of peripheral blood, obtained from a patient treated with radiotherapy plus ipilimumab. Here the CDR3 reads CASSPSGAREETQYF. As DNA, the CDR3 is TGTGCCAGCAGCCCTTCAGGGGCAAGAGAAGAGACCCAGTACTTC.